The rows below give T cell receptor beta chains drawn from one sample of a study of blood T cells in healthy people across ages. TCRdb reprocessed the 5' RACE reads via MiXCR and lists one record per CDR3 protein. Of under 700,000 distinct CDR3 sequences listed, approximately 25% are singletons. Separately, the same data were catalogued under a study of T cells of mothers and their children.

The sample consisted of blood. These receptors were taken from a boy aged 10-17 years in good health. The CDR3 runs from the conserved cysteine through the conserved F or W. The order of the fields is clone size, D gene, J gene, V gene, CDR3 protein, CDR3 DNA. D genes are given only for firm matches. Rows give clone size only sometimes, using once, few, many, or a class for an expanded clone.

.,TRBD1,TRBJ2-2,TRBV9,CASTGQGYHGELFF,TGTGCCAGCACAGGACAGGGCTATCACGGGGAGCTGTTTTTT
few,TRBD1,TRBJ2-2,TRBV6-2/TRBV6-3,CASRVDRGLGELFF,TGTGCCAGCAGGGTGGACAGGGGGCTTGGGGAGCTGTTTTTT
few,.,TRBJ2-1,TRBV12-3/TRBV12-4,CASSQQYPWSDEQFF,TGTGCCAGCAGCCAACAGTACCCCTGGTCCGATGAGCAGTTCTTC
.,.,TRBJ1-1,TRBV4-3,CASSHGRGRNTDAFF,TGCGCCAGCAGCCATGGACGGGGCAGGAACACTGACGCTTTCTTT
.,TRBD1,TRBJ1-1,TRBV5-1,CASSLGTGKNEAFF,TGCGCCAGCAGCTTGGGGACAGGGAAGAATGAAGCTTTCTTT
.,.,TRBJ1-2,TRBV12-3/TRBV12-4,CASSLTSQGGYGYTF,TGTGCCAGCAGTTTGACCTCACAAGGGGGTTATGGCTACACCTTC
.,TRBD1,TRBJ1-1,TRBV6-5,CASSYSTGGSNTEAFF,TGTGCCAGCAGTTACTCGACAGGGGGCTCGAACACTGAAGCTTTCTTT
.,TRBD2,TRBJ2-5,TRBV20-1,CSGLGLAVQETQYF,TGCAGTGGCCTGGGACTAGCGGTCCAAGAGACCCAGTACTTC
.,.,TRBJ2-5,TRBV10-3,CAIRPDRGEETQYF,TGTGCCATCAGGCCCGACAGAGGGGAAGAGACCCAGTACTTC
many,.,TRBJ2-7,TRBV12-3/TRBV12-4,CASSTRVPPYEQYF,TGTGCCAGCAGCACCCGGGTCCCTCCCTACGAGCAGTACTTC
few,.,TRBJ2-7,TRBV7-9,CAGSSGTVSYEQYF,TGTGCCGGCTCCTCCGGGACCGTCTCCTACGAGCAGTACTTC
few,.,TRBJ2-5,TRBV6-1,CASRAGVAQTQYF,TGTGCCAGCAGAGCAGGGGTGGCACAGACCCAGTACTTC
.,.,TRBJ2-7,TRBV20-1,CSARDIGGGLYEQYF,TGCAGTGCTAGAGATATCGGGGGCGGACTATACGAGCAGTACTTC
many,TRBD1,TRBJ2-3,TRBV18,CASSPPDADRGGTDTQYF,TGTGCCAGCTCACCACCGGACGCGGACAGGGGAGGCACAGATACGCAGTATTTT
few,.,TRBJ2-2,TRBV29-1,CSVGHRGANTGELFF,TGCAGCGTTGGCCATAGGGGGGCTAACACCGGGGAGCTGTTTTTT
few,TRBD2,TRBJ2-3,TRBV7-9,CASSPSTSGGTTSTDTQYF,TGTGCCAGCAGCCCCTCGACTAGCGGGGGGACGACCAGCACAGATACGCAGTATTTT
.,.,TRBJ1-5,TRBV4-3,CASSQDWGGGGQPQHF,TGCGCCAGCAGCCAAGATTGGGGGGGGGGAGGTCAGCCCCAGCATTTT
.,.,TRBJ2-1,TRBV7-2,CASSLPRNNEQFF,TGTGCCAGCAGCTTGCCTAGAAACAATGAGCAGTTCTTC
.,.,TRBJ2-5,TRBV18,CASSPRRAGQGTQYF,TGTGCCAGCTCACCAAGGAGAGCTGGCCAAGGAACCCAGTACTTC
many,.,TRBJ1-4,TRBV7-6,CASSLRDRAPNEKLFF,TGTGCCAGCAGCTTACGGGACCGCGCGCCAAATGAAAAACTGTTTTTT
.,.,TRBJ1-1,TRBV4-1,CASSQFTGLYTEAFF,TGCGCCAGCAGCCAATTTACAGGCCTCTACACTGAAGCTTTCTTT
.,.,TRBJ2-3,TRBV12-3/TRBV12-4,CASSFYGSTDTQYF,TGTGCCAGCAGTTTCTATGGGAGCACAGATACGCAGTATTTT
many,.,TRBJ2-5,TRBV28,CASSLSSGTFRYF,TGTGCCAGCAGTTTATCCTCCGGGACTTTCCGGTACTTC
few,TRBD1,TRBJ2-1,TRBV3-1,CASSPRGQPGSYNEQFF,TGTGCCAGCAGCCCTAGGGGACAGCCAGGCTCCTACAATGAGCAGTTCTTC
once,.,TRBJ1-1,TRBV7-6,CASSLEGANTEAFF,TGTGCCAGCAGCTTAGAGGGAGCGAACACTGAAGCTTTCTTT
.,.,TRBJ2-1,TRBV6-2/TRBV6-3,CASSYTGGDEQFF,TGTGCCAGCAGTTACACGGGGGGCGATGAGCAGTTCTTC
few,.,TRBJ1-2,TRBV4-2,CASSRGPGYTF,TGTGCCAGCAGCCGCGGACCCGGCTACACCTTC
few,.,TRBJ1-1,TRBV7-9,CASTPPLRNTEAFF,TGTGCCAGCACCCCTCCCCTCAGGAACACTGAAGCTTTCTTT
.,.,TRBJ2-3,TRBV7-2,CASSLGLPENTQYF,TGTGCCAGCAGCTTGGGTCTCCCAGAGAATACGCAGTATTTT
few,.,TRBJ2-1,TRBV29-1,CSLTGPHPGSYNEQSF,TGCAGCCTGACTGGGCCCCATCCGGGCTCCTACAATGAGCAGTCCTTC
.,.,TRBJ2-5,TRBV29-1,CSVETHRETQYF,TGCAGCGTTGAGACCCACAGGGAGACCCAGTACTTC
.,TRBD1,TRBJ2-7,TRBV4-3,CASSQGQGANEQYF,TGCGCCAGCAGCCAAGGACAGGGGGCAAACGAGCAGTACTTC
few,.,TRBJ2-5,TRBV10-2,CASLELAGEATQYF,TGCGCCAGCCTTGAACTAGCTGGCGAAGCGACCCAGTACTTC
.,.,TRBJ1-1,TRBV19,CASADGDTEAFF,TGTGCCAGTGCCGACGGTGACACTGAAGCTTTCTTT
.,.,TRBJ1-3,TRBV7-9,CASSPAAGSPGNTIYF,TGTGCCAGCAGCCCCGCAGCGGGGTCGCCTGGAAACACCATATATTTT
few,.,TRBJ1-2,TRBV6-5,CAGSQLRGFNYGYTF,TGTGCCGGCAGTCAACTGAGAGGTTTCAACTATGGCTACACCTTC
.,TRBD1,TRBJ2-5,TRBV20-1,CSASGQEETQYF,TGCAGTGCTAGTGGACAGGAGGAGACCCAGTACTTC
.,TRBD1,TRBJ1-5,TRBV29-1,CSVSGGSNQPQHF,TGCAGCGTTTCAGGGGGGAGCAATCAGCCCCAGCATTTT
.,TRBD1,TRBJ2-2,TRBV27,CASMERDSSTGELFF,TGTGCCAGCATGGAAAGGGACAGCTCCACCGGGGAGCTGTTTTTT
.,TRBD2,TRBJ2-2,TRBV7-2,CASSLGYGRAVGELFF,TGTGCCAGCAGCTTAGGGTACGGGAGGGCCGTCGGGGAGCTGTTTTTT
.,.,TRBJ2-5,TRBV7-9,CASSPRWGRGQETQYF,TGTGCCAGCAGCCCCAGGTGGGGGAGAGGCCAAGAGACCCAGTACTTC
few,TRBD1,TRBJ2-1,TRBV5-5,CASSLGDRALYEQFF,TGTGCCAGCAGCTTGGGGGACAGGGCCCTTTATGAGCAGTTCTTC
.,TRBD1,TRBJ2-7,TRBV27,CATAQGPTYEQYF,TGTGCCACCGCACAGGGGCCCACCTACGAGCAGTACTTC
many,TRBD2,TRBJ2-7,TRBV7-2,CASSLDWLAGAYEQYF,TGTGCCAGCAGCTTAGATTGGCTAGCGGGAGCCTACGAGCAGTACTTC
.,.,TRBJ2-7,TRBV29-1,CSVEDQGISYEQYF,TGCAGCGTTGAAGATCAGGGAATCTCCTACGAGCAGTACTTC
few,.,TRBJ2-1,TRBV20-1,CSAVGVSSYNEQFF,TGCAGTGCTGTAGGGGTGAGCTCCTACAATGAGCAGTTCTTC
many,.,TRBJ2-5,TRBV21-1,CASSKRCQVETQYF,TGTGCCAGCAGCAAACGGTGCCAGGTAGAGACCCAGTACTTC
.,.,TRBJ2-1,TRBV9,CASGGGRAIVDEQFF,TGTGCCAGCGGGGGAGGCAGGGCGATAGTGGATGAGCAGTTCTTC
.,.,TRBJ1-1,TRBV4-3,CASSQVCSCLSTSMLNTEAFF,TGCGCCAGCAGCCAAGTTTGCAGCTGCCTCTCAACTAGTATGCTAAACACTGAAGCTTTCTTT
.,TRBD2,TRBJ2-3,TRBV5-1,CASTLAGGSDTQYF,TGCGCCAGCACCTTAGCGGGAGGGTCAGATACGCAGTATTTT
few,.,TRBJ2-6,TRBV6-2/TRBV6-3,CASSYAGANVLTF,TGTGCCAGCAGTTACGCTGGGGCCAACGTCCTGACTTTC
few,.,TRBJ2-1,TRBV28,CASREQRPYNEQFF,TGTGCCAGCAGGGAGCAGCGACCCTACAATGAGCAGTTCTTC
.,TRBD2,TRBJ2-7,TRBV5-5,CASSQWTSGFYEQYF,TGTGCCAGCAGCCAATGGACTAGCGGGTTCTACGAGCAGTACTTC
few,.,TRBJ2-7,TRBV15,CATSRDLGPRGSYEQYF,TGTGCCACCAGCAGAGATCTAGGCCCTCGAGGCTCCTACGAGCAGTACTTC
few,.,TRBJ1-4,TRBV20-1,CSARNIGGVSEKLFF,TGCAGTGCTAGGAATATTGGGGGGGTGAGCGAAAAACTGTTTTTT
.,.,TRBJ2-1,TRBV20-1,CSARGERGYNEQFF,TGCAGTGCTAGAGGGGAACGGGGTTACAATGAGCAGTTCTTC
.,TRBD1,TRBJ2-5,TRBV7-2,CASSLALQGAWYF,TGTGCCAGCAGCTTAGCCCTCCAGGGGGCTTGGTACTTC
few,.,TRBJ1-1,TRBV30,CAWIQAEAFF,TGTGCCTGGATCCAAGCTGAAGCTTTCTTT